These T cell receptor beta chains were read from a single sample in a study of vaccination effects on CD4 cells after COVID-19. TCRdb's table, derived via immunoSEQ multiplex PCR, lists solely in-frame clones and lacks some. The table records 55,000 to 70,000 clones, under 85% of them present only once. What these receptors recognize is not known. The sample here was CD4+ T cells from PBMCs cultured with HCoV-OC43 spike peptides, taken after COVID-19 vaccination. The receptors were sampled from a human donor who received a COVID-19 vaccine. Both conserved end residues are part of each CDR3. A D gene is named only where the DNA matches it firmly. Expanded clones get a size class; other rows say once, few or many, or leave the size out.

clone_size,v_call,j_call,d_call,cdr3_aa,cdr3_nt
NA,TRBV5-6,TRBJ2-1,TRBD2,CASSLFQTSGGEQFF,TGTGCCAGCAGCTTGTTCCAGACTAGCGGGGGTGAGCAGTTCTTC
NA,TRBV5-1,TRBJ2-1,TRBD2,CASRIAGAYNEQFF,TGCGCCAGCAGAATAGCGGGCGCCTACAATGAGCAGTTCTTC
NA,TRBV6-5,TRBJ2-2,NA,CATYSGNTGELFF,TGTGCCACTTATTCAGGGAACACCGGGGAGCTGTTTTTT
NA,TRBV18,TRBJ1-1,NA,CASSTHAPGTVLGVNTEAFF,TGTGCCAGCTCAACTCACGCACCCGGGACGGTCCTTGGGGTTAACACTGAAGCTTTCTTT
NA,TRBV2,TRBJ2-3,NA,CASRPWSTDTQYF,TGTGCCAGTCGACCGTGGAGCACAGATACGCAGTATTTT
NA,TRBV6-4,TRBJ1-2,NA,CASSVDPGTYYGYTF,TGTGCCAGCAGTGTAGATCCCGGCACCTACTATGGCTACACCTTC
NA,TRBV4-1,TRBJ1-1,NA,CASSRQPGGARGTEAFF,TGCGCCAGCAGCCGCCAACCTGGGGGGGCCCGGGGCACTGAAGCTTTCTTT
NA,TRBV18,TRBJ1-5,NA,CASSPQGSNQPQHF,TGTGCCAGCTCACCACAGGGTAGCAATCAGCCCCAGCATTTT
NA,TRBV5-1,TRBJ1-1,NA,CASSLDRNTEAFF,TGCGCCAGCAGCTTGGACCGGAACACTGAAGCTTTCTTT
NA,TRBV6-2/TRBV6-3,TRBJ2-3,TRBD2,CASSYSTSGTDTQYF,TGTGCCAGCAGTTACTCGACTAGCGGCACAGATACGCAGTATTTT
NA,TRBV5-1,TRBJ1-3,NA,CASSLEGAGLDSGNTIYF,TGCGCCAGCAGCTTGGAGGGAGCAGGACTGGACTCTGGAAACACCATATATTTT
NA,TRBV27,TRBJ2-5,NA,CASSFYRDSQETQYF,TGTGCCAGCAGTTTCTACCGTGACAGCCAAGAGACCCAGTACTTC
NA,TRBV4-1,TRBJ2-6,TRBD1,CASSPDRDWSGANVLTF,TGCGCCAGCAGCCCGGACAGGGATTGGTCTGGGGCCAACGTCCTGACTTTC
NA,TRBV18,TRBJ2-2,NA,CATAVTRTGELFF,TGTGCCACAGCGGTTACTAGAACCGGGGAGCTGTTTTTT
NA,TRBV30,TRBJ2-3,NA,CAWIWRGPHTDTQYF,TGTGCCTGGATCTGGCGGGGGCCCCACACAGATACGCAGTATTTT
once,TRBV9,TRBJ2-1,NA,CASSVEAGLGNEQFF,TGTGCCAGCAGCGTAGAGGCAGGATTAGGCAATGAGCAGTTCTTC
NA,TRBV7-3,TRBJ2-5,NA,CATPEGPQETQYF,TGTGCCACCCCAGAAGGGCCCCAAGAGACCCAGTACTTC
NA,TRBV7-7,TRBJ2-5,NA,CASSLYLGRETQYF,TGTGCCAGCAGCTTATACCTAGGAAGAGAGACCCAGTACTTC
NA,TRBV5-1,TRBJ2-1,NA,CASSLTGFHNEQFF,TGCGCCAGCAGCTTGACAGGGTTCCACAATGAGCAGTTCTTC
NA,TRBV11-2,TRBJ1-4,TRBD1,CASTGTGYLFRANEKLFF,TGTGCCAGCACTGGGACAGGGTATTTGTTTAGGGCTAATGAAAAACTGTTTTTT
NA,TRBV12-3/TRBV12-4,TRBJ2-1,NA,CASSRPGNEQFF,TGTGCCAGCAGTCGACCCGGCAATGAGCAGTTCTTC
NA,TRBV13,TRBJ1-3,NA,CASSEGNTIYF,TGTGCCAGCAGCGAAGGAAACACCATATATTTT
NA,TRBV2,TRBJ2-2,NA,CASSATANTGELFF,TGTGCCAGCAGTGCCACAGCTAACACCGGGGAGCTGTTTTTT
once,TRBV2,TRBJ1-1,NA,CASSEALLRDSNTEAFF,TGTGCCAGCAGTGAAGCGCTTCTGAGGGATTCGAACACTGAAGCTTTCTTT
few,TRBV4-3,TRBJ1-2,NA,CASSQDYYGYTF,TGCGCCAGCAGCCAAGATTACTATGGCTACACCTTC
NA,TRBV3-1/TRBV3-2,TRBJ2-1,NA,CASSSYNEQFF,TGTGCCAGCAGCAGTTACAATGAGCAGTTCTTC